The present T cell receptor beta chain was sequenced within a study of sequential checkpoint blockade in melanoma (dated 2019 in TCRdb). For context, the study as a whole: Patients were assigned by 1:1 randomization to either first-line nivolumab followed by ipilimumab (arm A) or ipilimumab followed by nivolumab (arm B). Maintenance nivolumab came after each of the two trial sequences. TCRbeta immunosequencing was performed on DNA from roughly 90 pretreatment melanoma tumor samples. Some 20 patients had matched tumor biopsies taken before treatment and at week 13, after single-agent nivolumab (arm A) or ipilimumab (arm B). Roughly 80% of the matched tumor biopsy pairs taken before and after treatment were from the same lesion. Findings and caveats that apply to the study as a whole: Tumor T-cell fraction and clonality were correlated with PD-L1 staining and CD8+ T-cell counts, but not with mutational load. The response-prediction model combining TCR metrics and mutation burden needs validation in larger, independent patient cohorts. In the nivolumab-first arm (arm A), an association was found between pretreatment tumor TIL clonality and response (P = .04). Within-arm analyses of tumor T-cell fraction were limited by small sample sizes and reduced statistical power. Clinical benefit was about 30 times more likely to be achieved by patients whose tumor T-cell fraction and clonality increased by week 13.

Unmatched junction bases come to 10, with V trimmed by 2 bases and J by 7 bases. From the cysteine up to the phenylalanine, the CDR3 has a length of 16 residues. Only the CDR3 region is kept as DNA, spanning 48 bases read in frame from base 1. CDR1 and CDR2 were assigned from the germline V gene as WSHSY and SAAADI. Read against the paper, the sample's treatment or condition label means: randomized to nivolumab then ipilimumab (arm A) or the reverse (arm B). Prior DNA-damaging chemotherapy had not been received by any trial patient. Samples came from patients with melanoma in CheckMate 064, a randomized, open-label phase II trial of sequential checkpoint blockade. Genomic DNA from formalin-fixed paraffin-embedded (FFPE) tissue samples served as the input for tumor TCR sequencing. This clone turned up a few times. Its cognate antigen has yet to be identified. No base quality information exists; no much larger clone differs at one position.

TCRbeta CDR3 regions were immunosequenced from genomic DNA with the immunoSEQ Assay. Prior to high-throughput sequencing, genomic DNA was amplified by bias-controlled multiplex PCR. In the source study's methods: To quantify the absolute abundance of each unique TCRbeta CDR3 region, the sequences were collapsed and filtered. Clonality, defined as 1 minus Pielou's evenness, was calculated using only productive rearrangements. Tumor T-cell fraction was calculated by normalizing TCRbeta template counts to the amount of usable DNA, which was estimated from several housekeeping genes. Clones with significantly greater frequencies in on-treatment versus baseline samples were identified using a previously published method. TCRdb re-hosts the immuneACCESS table, in-frame sequences only. Its copies lack some clones; in the studies checked, an unresolved V gene accounts for under half of them, and the cause for the rest is not known. V, J and clone size were drawn from that table, and D and trimming were deduced from the DNA. For this sample the table gives about 13,000 clones, of which around a quarter were detected only once. The leading ten clones occupy approximately 17% of the sample.

The sequence joins TRBV10-2 to TRBJ2-1; 8 central bases correspond to TRBD2. The receptor was derived from a human donor with melanoma. The sample consisted of tumor tissue (inferred from file names), taken from a patient given nivolumab and ipilimumab in sequence. The CDR3 region: CASSEGVAGPRNEQFF. The nucleotide sequence reads TGCGCCAGCAGTGAGGGGGTAGCGGGGCCCCGAAATGAGCAGTTCTTC.